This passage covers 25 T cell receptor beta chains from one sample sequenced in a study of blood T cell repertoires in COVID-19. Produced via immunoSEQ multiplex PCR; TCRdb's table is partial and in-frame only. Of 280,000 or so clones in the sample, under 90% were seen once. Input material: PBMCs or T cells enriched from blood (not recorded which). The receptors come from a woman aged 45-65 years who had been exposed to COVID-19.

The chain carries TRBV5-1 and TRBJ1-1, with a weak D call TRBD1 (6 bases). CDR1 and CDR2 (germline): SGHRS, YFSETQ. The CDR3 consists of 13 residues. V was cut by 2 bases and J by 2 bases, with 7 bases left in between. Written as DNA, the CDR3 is TGCGCCAGCAGCTTCAGGGGAAACACTGAAGCTTTCTTT. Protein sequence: CASSFRGNTEAFF. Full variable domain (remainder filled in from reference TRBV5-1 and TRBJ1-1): KAGVTQTPRYLIKTRGQQVTLSCSPISGHRSVSWYQQTPGQGLQFLFEYFSETQRNKGNFPGRFSGRQFSNSRSEMNVSTLELGDSALYLCASSFRGNTEAFFGQGTRLTVV.

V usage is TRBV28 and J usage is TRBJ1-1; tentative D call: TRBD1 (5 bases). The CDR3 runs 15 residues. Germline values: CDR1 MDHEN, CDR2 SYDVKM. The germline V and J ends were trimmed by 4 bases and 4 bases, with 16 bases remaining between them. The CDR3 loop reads CASSSPTERGTEAFF. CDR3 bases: TGTGCCAGCAGTTCCCCGACAGAAAGGGGCACTGAAGCTTTCTTT.

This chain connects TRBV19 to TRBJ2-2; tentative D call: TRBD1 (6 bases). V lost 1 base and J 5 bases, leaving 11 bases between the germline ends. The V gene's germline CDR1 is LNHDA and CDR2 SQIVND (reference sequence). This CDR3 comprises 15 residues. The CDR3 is CASSIGMGQTGELFF. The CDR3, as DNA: TGTGCCAGTAGTATAGGAATGGGACAAACCGGGGAGCTGTTTTTT.

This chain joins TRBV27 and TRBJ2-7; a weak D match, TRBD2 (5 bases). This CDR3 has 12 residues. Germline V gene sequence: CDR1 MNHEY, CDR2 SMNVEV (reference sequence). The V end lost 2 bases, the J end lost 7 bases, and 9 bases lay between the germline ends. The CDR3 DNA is TGTGCCAGCAGTTTAGGATCGGGAGAGCAGTACTTC. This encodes CASSLGSGEQYF.

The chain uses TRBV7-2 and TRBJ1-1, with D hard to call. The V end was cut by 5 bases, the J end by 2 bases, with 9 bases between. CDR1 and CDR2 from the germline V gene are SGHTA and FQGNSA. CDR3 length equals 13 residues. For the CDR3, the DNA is TGTGCCAGCAGCCCTAGTCAAAACACTGAAGCTTTCTTT. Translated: CASSPSQNTEAFF.

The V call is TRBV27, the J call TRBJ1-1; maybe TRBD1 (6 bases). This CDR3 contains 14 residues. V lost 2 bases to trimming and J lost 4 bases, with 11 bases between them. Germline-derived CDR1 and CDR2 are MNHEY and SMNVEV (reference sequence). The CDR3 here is CASSLDRGATEAFF. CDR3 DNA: TGTGCCAGCAGTTTAGATCGGGGGGCCACTGAAGCTTTCTTT.

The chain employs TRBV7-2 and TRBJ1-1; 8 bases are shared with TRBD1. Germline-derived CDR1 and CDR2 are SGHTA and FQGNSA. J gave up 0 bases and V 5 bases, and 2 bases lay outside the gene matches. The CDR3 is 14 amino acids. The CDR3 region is CASSPDRVNTEAFF. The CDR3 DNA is TGTGCCAGCAGCCCGGACAGGGTGAACACTGAAGCTTTCTTT.

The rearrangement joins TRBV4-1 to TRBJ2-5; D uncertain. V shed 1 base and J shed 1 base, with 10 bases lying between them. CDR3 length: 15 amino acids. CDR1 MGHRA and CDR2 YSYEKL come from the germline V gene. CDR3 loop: CASSQARSIQETQYF. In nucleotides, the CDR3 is TGCGCCAGCAGCCAAGCTCGGTCGATCCAAGAGACCCAGTACTTC.

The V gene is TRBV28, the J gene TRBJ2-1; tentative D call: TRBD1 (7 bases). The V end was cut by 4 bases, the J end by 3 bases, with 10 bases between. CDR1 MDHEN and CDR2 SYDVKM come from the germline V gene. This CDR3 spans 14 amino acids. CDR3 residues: CASSSGGSYNEQFF. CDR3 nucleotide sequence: TGTGCCAGCAGTTCAGGGGGGAGCTACAATGAGCAGTTCTTC.

This chain's CDR3 is CASEAGYYGYTF. The DNA of the CDR3 is TGTGCCAGCGAGGCGGGGTACTATGGCTACACCTTC. The chain links TRBV7-9 to TRBJ1-2; D unresolved. The CDR3 totals 12 residues. V was clipped by 8 bases and J by 3 bases, with 10 bases between them. Germline V lookup: CDR1 SEHNR, CDR2 FQNEAQ (reference sequence).

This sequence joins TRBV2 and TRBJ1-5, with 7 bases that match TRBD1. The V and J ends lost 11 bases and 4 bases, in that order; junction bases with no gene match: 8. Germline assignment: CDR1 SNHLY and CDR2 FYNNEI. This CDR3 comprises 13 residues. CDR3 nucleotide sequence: TGTGCCGTTAGACAGGGTTGGAATCAGCCCCAGCATTTT. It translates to CAVRQGWNQPQHF.

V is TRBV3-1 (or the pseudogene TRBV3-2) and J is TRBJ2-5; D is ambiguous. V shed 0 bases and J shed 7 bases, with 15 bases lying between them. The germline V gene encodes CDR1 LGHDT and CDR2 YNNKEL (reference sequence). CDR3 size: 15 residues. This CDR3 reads CASSQDISPTLTQYF. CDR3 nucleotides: TGTGCCAGCAGCCAAGATATATCGCCTACGTTGACCCAGTACTTC.

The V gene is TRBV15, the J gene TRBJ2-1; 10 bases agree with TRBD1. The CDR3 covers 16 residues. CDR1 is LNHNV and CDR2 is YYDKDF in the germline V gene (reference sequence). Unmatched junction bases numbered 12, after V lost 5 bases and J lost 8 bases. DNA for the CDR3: TGTGCCACCAGCGTCCGACAGGGGGCAGGTCGGGATGAGCAGTTCTTC. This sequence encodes CATSVRQGAGRDEQFF.

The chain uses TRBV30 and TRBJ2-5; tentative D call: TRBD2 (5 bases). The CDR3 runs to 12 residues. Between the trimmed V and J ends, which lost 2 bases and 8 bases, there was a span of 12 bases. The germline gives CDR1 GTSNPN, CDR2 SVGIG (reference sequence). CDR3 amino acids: CAWSIEGTTQYF. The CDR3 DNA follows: TGTGCCTGGAGTATCGAGGGTACAACCCAGTACTTC.

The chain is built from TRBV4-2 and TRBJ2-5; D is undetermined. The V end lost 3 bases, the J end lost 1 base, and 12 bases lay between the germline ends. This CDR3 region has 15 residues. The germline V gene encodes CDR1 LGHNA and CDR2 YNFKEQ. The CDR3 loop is CASSQADSAQETQYF. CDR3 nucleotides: TGTGCCAGCAGCCAGGCAGACTCGGCCCAAGAGACCCAGTACTTC.

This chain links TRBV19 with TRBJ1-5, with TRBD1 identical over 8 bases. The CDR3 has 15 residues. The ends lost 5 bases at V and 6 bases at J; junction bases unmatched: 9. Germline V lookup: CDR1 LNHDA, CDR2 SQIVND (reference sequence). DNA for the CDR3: TGTGCCAGTAGTGACCCCAGGGGGCGTAGTCAGCCCCAGCATTTT. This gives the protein CASSDPRGRSQPQHF.

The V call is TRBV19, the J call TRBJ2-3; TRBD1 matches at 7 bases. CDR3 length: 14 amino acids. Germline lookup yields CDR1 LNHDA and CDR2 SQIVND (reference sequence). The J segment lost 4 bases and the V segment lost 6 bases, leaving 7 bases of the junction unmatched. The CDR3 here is CASRGDRAADTQYF. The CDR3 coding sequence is TGTGCCAGTAGGGGAGACAGGGCCGCAGATACGCAGTATTTT.

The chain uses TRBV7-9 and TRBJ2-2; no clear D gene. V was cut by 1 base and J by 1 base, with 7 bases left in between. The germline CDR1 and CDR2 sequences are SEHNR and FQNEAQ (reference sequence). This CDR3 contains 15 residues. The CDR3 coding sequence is TGTGCCAGCAGCTTAGTATTTAGGAACACCGGGGAGCTGTTTTTT. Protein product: CASSLVFRNTGELFF.

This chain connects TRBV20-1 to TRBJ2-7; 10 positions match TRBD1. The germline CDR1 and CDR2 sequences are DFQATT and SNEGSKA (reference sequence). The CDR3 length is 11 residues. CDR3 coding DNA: TGCAGGACGGGGACAGGGGACGAGCAGTACTTC. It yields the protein CRTGTGDEQYF.

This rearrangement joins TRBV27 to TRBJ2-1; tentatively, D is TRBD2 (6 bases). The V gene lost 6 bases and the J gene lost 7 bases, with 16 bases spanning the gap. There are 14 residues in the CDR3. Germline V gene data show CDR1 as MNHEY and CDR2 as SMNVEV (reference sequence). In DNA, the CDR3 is TGTGCCAGCAGGACTTTCCGGGGGTGGAATGAGCAGTTCTTC. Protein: CASRTFRGWNEQFF.

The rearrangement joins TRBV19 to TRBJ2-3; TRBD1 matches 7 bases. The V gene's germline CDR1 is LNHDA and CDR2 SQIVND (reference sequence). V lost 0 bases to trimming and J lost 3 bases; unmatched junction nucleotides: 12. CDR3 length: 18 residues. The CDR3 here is CASSIEKTGWSFTDTQYF. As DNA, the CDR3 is TGTGCCAGTAGTATAGAAAAGACAGGGTGGTCGTTTACAGATACGCAGTATTTT.

The CDR3: CASSQDPPQGTGENYGYTF. For the CDR3, the DNA is TGTGCCAGTAGTCAAGACCCCCCCCAAGGGACAGGGGAAAACTATGGCTACACCTTC. The chain has TRBV19 and TRBJ1-2, with 10 positions matching TRBD1. V shed 5 bases and J 2 bases; nucleotides not matched to a gene: 17. The CDR3 totals 19 residues. The germline V gene encodes CDR1 LNHDA and CDR2 SQIVND (reference sequence).

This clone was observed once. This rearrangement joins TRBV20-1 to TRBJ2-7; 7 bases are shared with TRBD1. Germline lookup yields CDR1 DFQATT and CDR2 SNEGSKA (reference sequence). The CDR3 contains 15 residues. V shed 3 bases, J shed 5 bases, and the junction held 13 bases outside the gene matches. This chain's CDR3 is CSASRAPGGRDEQYF. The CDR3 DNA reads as TGCAGTGCTAGTAGGGCCCCAGGGGGTCGCGACGAGCAGTACTTC.

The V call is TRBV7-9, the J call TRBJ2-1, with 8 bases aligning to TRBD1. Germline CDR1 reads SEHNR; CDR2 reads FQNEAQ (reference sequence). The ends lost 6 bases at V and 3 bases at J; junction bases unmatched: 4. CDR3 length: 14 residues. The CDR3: CASRAGGGYNEQFF. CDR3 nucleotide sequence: TGTGCCAGCAGAGCAGGGGGCGGCTACAATGAGCAGTTCTTC.

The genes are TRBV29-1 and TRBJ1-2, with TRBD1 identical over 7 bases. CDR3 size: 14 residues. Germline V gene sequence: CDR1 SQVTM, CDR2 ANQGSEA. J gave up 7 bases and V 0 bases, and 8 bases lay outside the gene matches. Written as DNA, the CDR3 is TGCAGCGTTGAAGATCGGCGGAGGGGGCTTGGCTACACCTTC. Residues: CSVEDRRRGLGYTF.